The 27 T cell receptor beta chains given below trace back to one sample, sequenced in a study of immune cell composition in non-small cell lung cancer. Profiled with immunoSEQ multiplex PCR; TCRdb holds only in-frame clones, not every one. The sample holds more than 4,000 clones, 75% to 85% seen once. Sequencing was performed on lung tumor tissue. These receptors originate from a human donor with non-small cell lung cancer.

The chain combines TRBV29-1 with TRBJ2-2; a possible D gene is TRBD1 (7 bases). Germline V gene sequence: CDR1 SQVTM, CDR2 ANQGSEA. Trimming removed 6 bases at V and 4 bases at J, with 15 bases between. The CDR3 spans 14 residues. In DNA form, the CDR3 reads TGCAGCGTAGGAGGGGGCGCCGGCACCGGGGAGCTGTTTTTT. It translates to CSVGGGAGTGELFF.

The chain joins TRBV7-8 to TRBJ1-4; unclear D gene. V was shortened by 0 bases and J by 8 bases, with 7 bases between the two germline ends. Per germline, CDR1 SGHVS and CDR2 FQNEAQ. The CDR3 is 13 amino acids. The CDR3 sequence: CASSLAVGEKLFF. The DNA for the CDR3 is TGTGCCAGCAGCTTAGCGGTGGGGGAAAAACTGTTTTTT. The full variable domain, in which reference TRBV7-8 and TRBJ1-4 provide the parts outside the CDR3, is GAGVSQSPRYKVAKRGQDVALRCDPISGHVSLFWYQQALGQGPEFLTYFQNEAQLDKSGLPSDRFFAERPEGSVSTLKIQRTQQEDSAVYLCASSLAVGEKLFFGSGTQLSVL.

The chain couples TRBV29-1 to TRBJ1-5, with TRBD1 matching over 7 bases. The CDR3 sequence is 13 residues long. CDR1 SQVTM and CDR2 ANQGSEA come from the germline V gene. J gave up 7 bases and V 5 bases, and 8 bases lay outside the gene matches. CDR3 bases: TGCAGCGTTAAACAGGGGTATGGGCAGCCCCAGCATTTT. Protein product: CSVKQGYGQPQHF.

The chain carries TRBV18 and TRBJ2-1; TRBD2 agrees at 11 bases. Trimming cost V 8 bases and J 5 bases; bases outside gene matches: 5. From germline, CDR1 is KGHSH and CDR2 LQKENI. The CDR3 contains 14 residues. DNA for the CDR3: TGTGCCAGCACTCCGGGACTAGCGGACAATGAGCAGTTCTTC. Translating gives CASTPGLADNEQFF.

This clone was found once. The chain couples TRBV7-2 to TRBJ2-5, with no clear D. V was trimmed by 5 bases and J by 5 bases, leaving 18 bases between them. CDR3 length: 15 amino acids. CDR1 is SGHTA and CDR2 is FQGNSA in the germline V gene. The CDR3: CASSKPRTVTETQYF. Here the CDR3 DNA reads TGTGCCAGCAGCAAACCTCGGACGGTTACGGAGACCCAGTACTTC.

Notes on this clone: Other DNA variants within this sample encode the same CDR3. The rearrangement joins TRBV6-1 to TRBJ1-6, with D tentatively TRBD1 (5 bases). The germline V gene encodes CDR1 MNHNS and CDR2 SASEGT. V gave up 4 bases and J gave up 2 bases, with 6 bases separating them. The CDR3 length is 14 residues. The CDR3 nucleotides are TGTGCCAGCAGTGCAGGGCCCTATAATTCACCCCTCCACTTT. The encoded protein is CASSAGPYNSPLHF.

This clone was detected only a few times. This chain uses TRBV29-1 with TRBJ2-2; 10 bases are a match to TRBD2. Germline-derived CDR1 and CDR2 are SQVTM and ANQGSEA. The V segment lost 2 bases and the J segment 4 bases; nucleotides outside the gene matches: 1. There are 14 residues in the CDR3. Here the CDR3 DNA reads TGCAGCGTTGAAAGCGGGGGGGGCACCGGGGAGCTGTTTTTT. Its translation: CSVESGGGTGELFF.

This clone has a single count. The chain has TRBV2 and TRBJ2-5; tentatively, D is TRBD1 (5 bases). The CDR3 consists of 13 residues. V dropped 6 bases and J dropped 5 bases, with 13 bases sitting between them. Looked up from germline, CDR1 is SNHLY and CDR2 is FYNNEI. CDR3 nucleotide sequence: TGTGCCAGCAGCCCAGGGTGGCGGGAGACCCAGTACTTC. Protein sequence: CASSPGWRETQYF.

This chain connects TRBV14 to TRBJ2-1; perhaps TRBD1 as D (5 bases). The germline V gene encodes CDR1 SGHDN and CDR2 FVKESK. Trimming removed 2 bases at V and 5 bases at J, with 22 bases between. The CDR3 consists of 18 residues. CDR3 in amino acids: CASSQPLSRAPLDNEQFF. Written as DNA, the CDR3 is TGTGCCAGCAGCCAACCTCTAAGCAGGGCCCCTTTGGACAATGAGCAGTTCTTC.

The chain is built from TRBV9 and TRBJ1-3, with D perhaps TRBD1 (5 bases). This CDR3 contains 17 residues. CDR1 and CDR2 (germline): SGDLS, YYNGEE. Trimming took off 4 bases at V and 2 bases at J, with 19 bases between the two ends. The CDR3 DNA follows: TGTGCCAGCAGCCCCCTGGGCGGATGGGGGGCTGGAAACACCATATATTTT. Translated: CASSPLGGWGAGNTIYF.

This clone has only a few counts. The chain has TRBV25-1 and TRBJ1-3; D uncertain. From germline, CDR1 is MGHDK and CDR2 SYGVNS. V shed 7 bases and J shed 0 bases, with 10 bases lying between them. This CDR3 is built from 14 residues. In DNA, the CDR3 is TGTGCCAGCACCCGCGGTAGCTCTGGAAACACCATATATTTT. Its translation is CASTRGSSGNTIYF.

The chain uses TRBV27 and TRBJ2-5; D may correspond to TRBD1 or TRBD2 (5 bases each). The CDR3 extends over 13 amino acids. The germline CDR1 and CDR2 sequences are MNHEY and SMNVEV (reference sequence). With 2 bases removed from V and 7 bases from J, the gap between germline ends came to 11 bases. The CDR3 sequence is CASSLEVGGTQYF. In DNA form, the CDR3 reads TGTGCCAGCAGTTTAGAGGTTGGGGGGACCCAGTACTTC.

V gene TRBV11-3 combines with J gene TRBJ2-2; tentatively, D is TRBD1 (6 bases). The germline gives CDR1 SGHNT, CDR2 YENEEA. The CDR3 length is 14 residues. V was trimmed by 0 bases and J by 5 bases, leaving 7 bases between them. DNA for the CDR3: TGTGCCAGCAGCTTAGAGAGGGGGACCGGGGAGCTGTTTTTT. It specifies CASSLERGTGELFF.

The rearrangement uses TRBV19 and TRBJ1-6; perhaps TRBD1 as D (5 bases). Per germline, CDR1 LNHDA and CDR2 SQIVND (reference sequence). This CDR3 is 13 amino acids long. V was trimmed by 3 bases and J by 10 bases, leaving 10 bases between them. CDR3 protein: CASSIGGDSPLHF. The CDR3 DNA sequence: TGTGCCAGTAGTATTGGGGGGGACTCACCCCTCCACTTT.

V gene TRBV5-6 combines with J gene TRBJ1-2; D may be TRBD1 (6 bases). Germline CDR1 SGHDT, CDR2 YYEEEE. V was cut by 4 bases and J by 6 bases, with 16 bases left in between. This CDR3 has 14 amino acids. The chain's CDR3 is CASSDLGGAHGYTF. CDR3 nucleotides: TGTGCCAGCAGCGACCTGGGGGGGGCCCATGGCTACACCTTC. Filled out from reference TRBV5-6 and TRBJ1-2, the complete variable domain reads DAGVTQSPTHLIKTRGQQVTLRCSPKSGHDTVSWYQQALGQGPQFIFQYYEEEERQRGNFPDRFSGHQFPNYSSELNVNALLLGDSALYLCASSDLGGAHGYTFGSGTRLTVV.

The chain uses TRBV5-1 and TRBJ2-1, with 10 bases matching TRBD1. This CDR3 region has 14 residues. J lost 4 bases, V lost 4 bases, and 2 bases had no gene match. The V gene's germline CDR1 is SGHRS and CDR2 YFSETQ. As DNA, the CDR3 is TGCGCCAGCAGCCGGGACAGGGGATACAATGAGCAGTTCTTC. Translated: CASSRDRGYNEQFF.

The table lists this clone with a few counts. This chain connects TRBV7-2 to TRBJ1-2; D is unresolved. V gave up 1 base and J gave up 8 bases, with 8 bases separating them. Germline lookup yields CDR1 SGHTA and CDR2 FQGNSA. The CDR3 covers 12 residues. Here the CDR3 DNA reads TGTGCCAGCAGCTTAGACCAGACGGGCTACACCTTC. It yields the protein CASSLDQTGYTF.

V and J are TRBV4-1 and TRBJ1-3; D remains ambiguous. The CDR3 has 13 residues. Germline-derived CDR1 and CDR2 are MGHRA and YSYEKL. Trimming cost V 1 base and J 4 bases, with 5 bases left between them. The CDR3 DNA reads TGCGCCAGCAGCCAAGCTCGAGGAAACACCATATATTTT. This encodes CASSQARGNTIYF.

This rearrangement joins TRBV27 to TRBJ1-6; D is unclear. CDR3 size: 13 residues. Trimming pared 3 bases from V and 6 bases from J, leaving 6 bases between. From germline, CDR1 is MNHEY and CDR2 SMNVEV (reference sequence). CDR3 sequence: CASSLPPNSPLHF. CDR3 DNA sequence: TGTGCCAGCAGTTTGCCCCCTAATTCACCCCTCCACTTT.

As DNA, the CDR3 is TGCGCCAGCAGCAGGGACCCGAACACTGAAGCTTTCTTT. Translation: CASSRDPNTEAFF. V usage is TRBV5-1 and J usage is TRBJ1-1; TRBD1 might be the D (5 bases). This CDR3 has 13 residues. Germline loops: CDR1 SGHRS, CDR2 YFSETQ. The V and J ends lost 4 bases and 1 base respectively, with 8 bases between them.

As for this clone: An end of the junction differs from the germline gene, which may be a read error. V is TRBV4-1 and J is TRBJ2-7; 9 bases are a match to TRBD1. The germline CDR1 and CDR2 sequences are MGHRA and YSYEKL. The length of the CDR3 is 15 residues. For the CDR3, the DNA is TGTGCCAGCAGCTCCCCCGGGACAGGGTATTACGAGCAGTACTTC. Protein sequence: CASSSPGTGYYEQYF.

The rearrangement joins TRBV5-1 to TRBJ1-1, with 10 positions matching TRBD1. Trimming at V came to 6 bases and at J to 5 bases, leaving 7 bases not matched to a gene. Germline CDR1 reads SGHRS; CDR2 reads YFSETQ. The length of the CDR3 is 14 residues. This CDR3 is CASTFDRGPTEAFF. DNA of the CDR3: TGCGCCAGCACCTTCGACAGGGGGCCTACTGAAGCTTTCTTT.

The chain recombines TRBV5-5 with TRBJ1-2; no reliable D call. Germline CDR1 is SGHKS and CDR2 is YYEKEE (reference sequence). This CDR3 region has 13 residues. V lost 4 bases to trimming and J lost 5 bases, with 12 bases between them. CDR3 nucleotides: TGTGCCAGCAGCCCGGATACCTGGTATGGCTACACCTTC. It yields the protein CASSPDTWYGYTF.

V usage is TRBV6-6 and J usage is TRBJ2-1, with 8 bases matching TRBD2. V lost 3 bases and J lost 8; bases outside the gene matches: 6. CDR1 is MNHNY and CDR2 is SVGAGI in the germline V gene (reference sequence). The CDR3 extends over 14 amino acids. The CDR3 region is CASSYVGGGYEQFF. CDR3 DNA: TGTGCCAGCAGTTATGTCGGGGGGGGCTATGAGCAGTTCTTC.

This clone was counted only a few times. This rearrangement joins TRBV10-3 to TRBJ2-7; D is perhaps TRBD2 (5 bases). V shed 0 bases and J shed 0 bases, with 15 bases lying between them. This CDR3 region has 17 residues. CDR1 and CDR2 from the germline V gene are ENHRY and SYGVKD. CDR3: CAISESVSLRASYEQYF. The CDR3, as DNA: TGTGCCATCAGTGAGTCGGTTTCATTGCGGGCCTCCTACGAGCAGTACTTC.

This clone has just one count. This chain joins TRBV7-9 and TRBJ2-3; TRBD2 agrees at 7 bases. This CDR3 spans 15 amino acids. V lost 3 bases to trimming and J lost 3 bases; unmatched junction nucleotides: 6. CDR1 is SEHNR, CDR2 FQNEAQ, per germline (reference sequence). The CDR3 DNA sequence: TGTGCCAGCAGCTTCCTGACTAGCAAAACAGATACGCAGTATTTT. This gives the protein CASSFLTSKTDTQYF.

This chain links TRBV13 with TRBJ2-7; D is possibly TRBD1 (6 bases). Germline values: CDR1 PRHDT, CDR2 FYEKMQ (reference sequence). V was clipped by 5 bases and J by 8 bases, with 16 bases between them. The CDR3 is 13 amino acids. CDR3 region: CASSLSGTNQQYF. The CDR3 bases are TGTGCCAGCAGCCTCTCCGGGACAAACCAGCAGTACTTC.